This TCR beta chain was profiled in a study of shared clonotypes between healthy human individuals. Across the study: Donors, aged 18 to 49, were a couple of women and a few men.

Details on this clone: Its antigen is as yet unknown. At the DNA level, this CDR3 is encoded by other sequences in the same sample as well.

The protocol was immunoSEQ multiplex PCR, while the TCRdb copy is restricted to in-frame clones and leaves out a portion. Among fewer than 400,000 clones, around 67% were seen once, and the ten largest hold 10%. Findings of the study overall: On the whole, naive subsets had larger estimated richness than memory subsets had.

Germline loops: CDR1 SGHNT, CDR2 YENEEA. This CDR3 has 14 amino acids. Deletions cut 5 bases from V and 0 bases from J, with 11 bases between. The sequence was obtained from a man aged 30-40 years in good health. The sequenced material came from memory CD4+ T cells sorted from blood. The subset here: CD45RA-negative fraction. V gene TRBV11-3 combines with J gene TRBJ2-7; possibly TRBD1 for D (5 bases). DNA of the CDR3: TGTGCCAGCAGCCCAGGGCCGAGCTCCTACGAGCAGTACTTC. Residues: CASSPGPSSYEQYF. The complete variable domain, with remaining parts taken from reference TRBV11-3 and TRBJ2-7, reads EAGVVQSPRYKIIEKKQPVAFWCNPISGHNTLYWYLQNLGQGPELLIRYENEEAVDDSQLPKDRFSAERLKGVDSTLKIQPAELGDSAVYLCASSPGPSSYEQYFGPGTRLTVT.